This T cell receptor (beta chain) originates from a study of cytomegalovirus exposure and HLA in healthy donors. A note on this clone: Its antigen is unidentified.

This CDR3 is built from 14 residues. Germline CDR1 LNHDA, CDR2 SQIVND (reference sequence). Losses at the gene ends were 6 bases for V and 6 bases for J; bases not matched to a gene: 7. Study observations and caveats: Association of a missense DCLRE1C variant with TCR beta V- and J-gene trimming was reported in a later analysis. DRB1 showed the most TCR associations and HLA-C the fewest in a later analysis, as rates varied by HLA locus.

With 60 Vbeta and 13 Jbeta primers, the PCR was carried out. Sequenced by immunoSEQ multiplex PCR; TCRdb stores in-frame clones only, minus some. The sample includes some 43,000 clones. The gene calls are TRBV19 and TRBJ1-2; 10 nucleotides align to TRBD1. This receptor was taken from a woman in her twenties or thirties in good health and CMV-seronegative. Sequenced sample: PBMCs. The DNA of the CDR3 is TGTGCCAGTAGCGACAGGGGGCTCGGCAATGGCTACACCTTC. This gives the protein CASSDRGLGNGYTF.